This T cell receptor (beta chain) was recorded in a study of T cell changes during pregnancy in multiple sclerosis. Using immunoSEQ multiplex PCR, the repertoire was profiled, and TCRdb retains in-frame clones only, with some absent. This repertoire shows just over 40,000 clones, 88% found once; its top ten account for about 5%. This sequence originates from a female donor in good health, enrolled as a control in a pregnancy study. Source: peripheral blood, taken in the first trimester of pregnancy.

The CDR3 DNA is TGCGCCAGCAGCCAAGGAGGCTCGCGGGGGTTCTCCTACAATGAGCAGTTCTTC. Translating it yields CASSQGGSRGFSYNEQFF. The chain uses TRBV4-3 and TRBJ2-1, with 7 bases lining up with TRBD2. The CDR3 loop spans 18 amino acids. Germline V gene sequence: CDR1 LGHNA, CDR2 YSLEER. V shed 1 base, J shed 0 bases, and the junction held 9 bases outside the gene matches.